This note documents a single TCR beta chain sequence. Its antigen is still unknown. No much larger clone exists at a distance of one base, and base qualities are not known. The germline V gene provides CDR1 SGHTA and CDR2 FQGNSA. From the cysteine up to the phenylalanine, the CDR3 has a length of 14 residues. The entry retains the CDR3 DNA only, 42 bases that are in frame from base 1. V lost 0 bases and J lost 0 bases; the stretch between them is 6 bases long. This sample is part of a study of chemoradiotherapy in HPV16-positive cancers (dated by TCRdb to the early 2020s). For the wider study: Functional T-cell assays on cells from two HPV16-positive patients defined candidate HPV-specific T-cell clones and common TCR motifs. The study asked whether T-cell immunity against the HPV oncoproteins E6 and E7 changes during chemoradiotherapy and whether it affects survival. The candidate HPV-specific TCRs and motifs were subsequently tracked in TCR repertoires obtained from roughly 90 patients with HPV-related cancers. The paper as a whole reports these results and caveats: Expansion of candidate HPV-specific clones and E7-related TCR motifs was observed in the tumor microenvironment during treatment, whereas no such expansion was observed for non-HPV-specific T cells. In HPV16-positive patients, expansion of HPV-responsive T cells during chemoradiotherapy was found to be associated with improved recurrence-free survival. The functional definition of HPV-specific T cells came from only a couple of HPV16-positive patients, and the survival association was reported for HPV16-positive patients.

Repertoires were sampled repeatedly over the course of chemoradiotherapy, so clonal expansion could be followed in the tumor microenvironment. The library was obtained by the immunoSEQ multiplex PCR assay. TCRdb retrieved this table from immuneACCESS and kept in-frame rearrangements only. Not all clones are present; in checked studies, unresolved V genes account for under half, and no reason is known for the remainder. Across this sample there are tens of thousands of clones, with about four fifths seen only once. Jointly, the top ten make up about 3.8% of the sample. The material sequenced was blood, taken from a patient who underwent chemoradiotherapy. The receptor comes from a human donor with HPV-associated anogenital cancer. Here the chain combines TRBV7-2 and TRBJ2-7; the D gene remains uncertain. The DNA is TGTGCCAGCAGCTTAGCTACAAGCTCCTACGAGCAGTACTTC. Its protein reads: CASSLATSSYEQYF.